This TCR beta chain was documented in a study of shared clonotypes between healthy human individuals. General study results and limits: Among the subsets, naive ones generally showed larger estimated richness than memory ones. At large depth, rarefaction still showed sorted-subset sequencing to be incomplete.

Naive CD8 cells, CD45RO-negative and positively selected for CCR7, excluded terminally differentiated effector memory CD45RA+ cells. Remarks on this clone: Its antigen is currently unknown.

This CDR3 is built from 16 residues. Between the trimmed V and J ends, which lost 0 bases and 0 bases, there was a span of 11 bases. Germline CDR1 SGDLS, CDR2 YYNGEE. In the source study's methods: Junction-only sequences produced by ImmunoSEQ had no quality scores, so filtering differed. TCRdb's copy holds only in-frame clones and misses some; the assay was immunoSEQ multiplex PCR. V, J and clone size are those of that table, while D and trimming were read from the DNA. This sample has about 2 million clones, with about 95% found just once. Sequencing input: naive CD8+ T cells sorted from blood. The rearrangement uses TRBV9 and TRBJ2-3; unclear D gene. This TCR came from a man younger than 30 in good health. For the CDR3, the DNA is TGTGCCAGCAGCGTAGTGGCCAGTCCTAGCACAGATACGCAGTATTTT. Protein product: CASSVVASPSTDTQYF.